The text below deals with one TCR beta chain. Its matching antigen is unknown. V shed 2 bases and J shed 1 base, with 10 bases lying between them. The CDR3 covers 15 residues. CDR1 is SGHRS, CDR2 YFSETQ, per germline. The data are from a study of T cell responses to AZD1222 COVID-19 vaccine. Generated by immunoSEQ multiplex PCR, the TCRdb table keeps only in-frame clones and is missing some. The sample lists 99,000 or so clones, approximately 90% occurring once. Study-wide points: It was only after the peak T cell response that any repertoires were sampled. Spike-spanning, vaccine-associated CD4 TCRs were dominant at 160-218 and 743-854.

This chain links TRBV5-1 with TRBJ1-5; possible D gene TRBD1, 5 bases. The source material was peripheral blood, sampled on day 0 of AZD1222 vaccination. The receptor was derived from an adult in good health. For the CDR3, the DNA is TGCGCCAGCAGCTTCGAGGGGCAGAGCAATCAGCCCCAGCATTTT. Amino acid sequence: CASSFEGQSNQPQHF.